The subject of this entry is one TCR beta chain. What it recognizes is unknown. This specimen comes from a study of T cell responses to AZD1222 COVID-19 vaccine. Whole-study results and caveats: Clonal diversity may have been underestimated, and the donors were mostly white British, with more females than males. All repertoire sampling was performed exclusively after the peak T cell response.

The data were produced by immunoSEQ multiplex PCR, yet TCRdb's version contains in-frame clones alone and is incomplete. In the table there are approximately 110,000 clones, around 90% of which are singletons. Germline V gene data show CDR1 as MGHRA and CDR2 as YSYEKL. The CDR3 covers 15 residues. V trimming: 2 bases; J trimming: 3 bases; junction bases outside the gene matches: 6. The chain is built from TRBV4-1 and TRBJ1-2; 7 bases are a match to TRBD1. The sequence was obtained from an adult in good health. The source was peripheral blood, collected on day 0 of AZD1222 vaccination. The DNA of the CDR3 is TGCGCCAGCAGCCAAAATAACAGGGGCGACTATGGCTACACCTTC. Its protein product is CASSQNNRGDYGYTF.